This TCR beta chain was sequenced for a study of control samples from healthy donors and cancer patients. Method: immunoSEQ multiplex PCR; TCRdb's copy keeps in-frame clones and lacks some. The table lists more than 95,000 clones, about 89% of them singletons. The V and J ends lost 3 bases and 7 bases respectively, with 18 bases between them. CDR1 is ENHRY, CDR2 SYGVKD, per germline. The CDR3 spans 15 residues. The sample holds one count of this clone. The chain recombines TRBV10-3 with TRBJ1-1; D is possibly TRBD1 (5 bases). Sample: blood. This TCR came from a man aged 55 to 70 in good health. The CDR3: CAISDQTASVFEAFF. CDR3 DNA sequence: TGTGCCATCAGTGATCAGACAGCCTCAGTCTTTGAAGCTTTCTTT.